One sample yielded the 9 T cell receptor beta chains listed below, sequenced in a study of T cells in Graves' hyperthyroidism and ophthalmopathy. TCR beta CDR3 sequences were amplified from RNA transcripts. A first-round RT-PCR of the TCR CDR3 used the HTBI primer set. From the multiplex PCR reads, TCRdb called clonotypes with MiXCR, one entry per CDR3 protein. The table includes a few hundred thousand distinct CDR3 sequences, roughly 45% detected once. The sample consisted of peripheral blood or thyroid tissue (not recorded which). These receptors were obtained from an adult woman with Graves' disease, either hyperthyroidism or ophthalmopathy (not recorded which).

V usage is TRBV7-9 and J usage is TRBJ1-4, with D perhaps matching TRBD1 (6 bases). Germline values: CDR1 SEHNR, CDR2 FQNEAQ (reference sequence). This CDR3 spans 16 amino acids. V gave up 4 bases and J gave up 0 bases, with 12 bases separating them. CDR3: CASSSAGDTTNEKLFF. The CDR3 region has the DNA TGTGCCAGCAGCTCCGCCGGGGACACAACTAATGAAAAACTGTTTTTT.

This clonotype was found many times. V gene TRBV7-6 combines with J gene TRBJ1-2; tentative D call: TRBD1 (6 bases). CDR3 length: 16 amino acids. Germline CDR1 and CDR2: SGHVS and FNYEAQ. Trimming took off 4 bases at V and 7 bases at J, with 22 bases between the two ends. CDR3 protein: CASSSPSMGAPGGYTF. CDR3 nucleotide sequence: TGTGCCAGCAGCTCCCCCTCTATGGGGGCCCCCGGTGGCTACACCTTC.

About this clonotype: Compared with germline, one end of the junction differs, possibly owing to a read error. This CDR3 is CSAVRQVPPYERYF. As DNA, the CDR3 is TGCAGTGCTGTACGACAGGTACCCCCCTACGAGCGGTACTTC. The chain links TRBV20-1 to TRBJ2-7; a possible D gene is TRBD1 (6 bases). The CDR3 covers 14 residues. Germline-derived CDR1 and CDR2 are DFQATT and SNEGSKA (reference sequence).

The sample holds a few counts of this clonotype. For the CDR3, the DNA is TGCAGCGTTGTGACTAGCGGGGGGGAGACCCAGTACTTC. Translation gives CSVVTSGGETQYF. The chain joins TRBV29-1 to TRBJ2-5; 13 nucleotides align to TRBD2. Per germline, CDR1 SQVTM and CDR2 ANQGSEA. The CDR3 extends over 13 amino acids. V was pared by 4 bases and J by 5 bases, with 1 base of the junction left unmatched.

This chain links TRBV7-3 with TRBJ2-5; D ambiguous. The CDR3 contains 15 residues. V was shortened by 6 bases and J by 0 bases, with 14 bases between the two germline ends. Looked up from germline, CDR1 is SGHTA and CDR2 is FQGTGA. As DNA, the CDR3 is TGTGCCAGCAGTAGCATCCGAGGAAACCAAGAGACCCAGTACTTC. It yields the protein CASSSIRGNQETQYF.

This clonotype was recorded at least ten times. This chain links TRBV29-1 with TRBJ1-2; D perhaps matches TRBD1 (6 bases). Germline lookup yields CDR1 SQVTM and CDR2 ANQGSEA. The CDR3 totals 14 residues. Trimming took off 4 bases at V and 4 bases at J, with 16 bases between the two ends. CDR3 region: CSVGRSGQIYGYTF. CDR3 bases: TGCAGCGTTGGCCGCTCCGGACAGATCTATGGCTACACCTTC.

This clonotype was seen more than once but under ten times. The chain recombines TRBV15 with TRBJ1-5; D gene unclear. The germline CDR1 and CDR2 sequences are LNHNV and YYDKDF (reference sequence). The V gene lost 0 bases and the J gene lost 6 bases, with 12 bases spanning the gap. This CDR3 is 15 amino acids long. CDR3 region: CATSRDRAVSQPQHF. CDR3 nucleotides: TGTGCCACCAGCAGAGATAGAGCTGTAAGTCAGCCCCAGCATTTT.

V usage is TRBV20-1 and J usage is TRBJ2-5; TRBD1 agrees at 9 bases. Germline CDR1 reads DFQATT; CDR2 reads SNEGSKA (reference sequence). The CDR3 contains 14 residues. Losses at the gene ends were 1 base for V and 6 bases for J; bases not matched to a gene: 6. CDR3 in DNA: TGCAGTGCTAGAGGGGGGACAGGGATGCAGACCCAGTACTTC. Its protein is CSARGGTGMQTQYF.

The genes are TRBV19 and TRBJ1-1; no firm D call. CDR3 length equals 15 residues. Germline assignment: CDR1 LNHDA and CDR2 SQIVND (reference sequence). V lost 4 bases, J lost 6 bases, and 18 bases lay in between. In DNA, the CDR3 is TGTGCCAGTAGTACTCGCAAAGGAGCGTTGTCTGAAGCTTTCTTT. Its protein product is CASSTRKGALSEAFF.